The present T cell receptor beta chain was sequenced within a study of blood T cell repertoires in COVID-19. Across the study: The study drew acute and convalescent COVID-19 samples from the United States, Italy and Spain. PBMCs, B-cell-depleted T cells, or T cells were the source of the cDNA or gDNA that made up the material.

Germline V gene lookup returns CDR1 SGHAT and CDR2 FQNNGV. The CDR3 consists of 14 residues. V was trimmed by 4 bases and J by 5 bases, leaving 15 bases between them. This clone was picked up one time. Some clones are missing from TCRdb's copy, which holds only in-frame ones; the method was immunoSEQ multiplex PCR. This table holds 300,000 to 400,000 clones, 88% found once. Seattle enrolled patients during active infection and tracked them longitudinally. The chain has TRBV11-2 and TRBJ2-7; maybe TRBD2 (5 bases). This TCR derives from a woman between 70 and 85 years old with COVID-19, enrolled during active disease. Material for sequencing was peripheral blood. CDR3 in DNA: TGTGCCAGCAGCTCTCTTACGGGGTTCCACGAGCAGTACTTC. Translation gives CASSSLTGFHEQYF.